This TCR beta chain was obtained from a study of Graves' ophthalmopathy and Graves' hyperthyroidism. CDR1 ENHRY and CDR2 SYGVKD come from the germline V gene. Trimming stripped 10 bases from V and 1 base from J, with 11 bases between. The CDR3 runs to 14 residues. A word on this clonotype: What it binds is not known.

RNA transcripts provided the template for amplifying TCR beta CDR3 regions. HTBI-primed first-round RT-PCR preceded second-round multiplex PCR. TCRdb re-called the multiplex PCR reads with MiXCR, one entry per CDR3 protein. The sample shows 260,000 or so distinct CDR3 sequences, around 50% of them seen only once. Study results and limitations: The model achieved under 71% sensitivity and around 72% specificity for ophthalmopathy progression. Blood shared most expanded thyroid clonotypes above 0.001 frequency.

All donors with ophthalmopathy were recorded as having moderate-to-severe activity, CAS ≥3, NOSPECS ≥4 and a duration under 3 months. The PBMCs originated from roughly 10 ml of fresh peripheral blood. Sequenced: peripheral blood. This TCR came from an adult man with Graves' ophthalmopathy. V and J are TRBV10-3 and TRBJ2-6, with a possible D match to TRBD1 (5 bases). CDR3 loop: CATIPGSGANVLTF. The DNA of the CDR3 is TGTGCCACGATTCCAGGGTCTGGGGCCAACGTCCTGACTTTC.